This entry features one T cell receptor beta chain sequence. The antigen this receptor binds is unknown. No base-level quality is on record; no much larger clone is a single base apart. The donors were healthy, HIV-negative adults who had no recently reported acute infections or vaccinations. Every donor was a Caucasian adult residing in Nashville, Tennessee, USA. CD4+ T cells were enriched by magnetic negative selection, after which naive cells were positively selected on CD45RA and the negative fraction was taken as the memory subset. Blood was collected by leukapheresis, and PBMCs were isolated by Ficoll-Histopaque density gradient centrifugation and then cryopreserved in liquid nitrogen vapor phase. Analytical flow cytometry was used to check the purity and quantity of every magnetically sorted T cell population. Genomic DNA was isolated from each sorted fraction and quantified by UV absorbance on a Nanodrop 2000c.

TCR CDR3 regions were amplified from genomic DNA by multiplex PCR using the deep immunoSEQ assay. For each cell subset, the extracted genomic DNA was distributed evenly across all wells of several immunoSEQ 96-well plates, and each plate served as one replicate. For sorted subsets, each replicate PCR was loaded with 200 ng genomic DNA, equivalent to approximately 27,000 T cell genomes. Purified libraries were measured with a Qubit 3.0 fluorometer, size-checked on a Bioanalyzer 2100, and measured again with the KAPA Library Quantification kit. Each immunoSEQ 96-well plate was sequenced on its own single-read 150-cycle Illumina NextSeq 550 flow cell. The paper's processing steps were these. Because only junctional sequences without quality scores were contained in the immunoSEQ output, filtering matching that applied to full-length reads could not be performed. To assign V/J genes and CDR3, sequences were annotated using PyIR, a Python wrapper for IgBLAST v1.9, with IMGT germline references. Reads were removed for weak V/J assignments (E-value above 1e-6), missing CDR3, stop codons, out-of-frame junctions, or ambiguous translated residues. V3J clonotypes were defined by identical inferred V gene, J gene, and CDR3 amino acid sequence. Percentage overlap between repertoires was calculated by dividing the number of shared unique clonotypes by the size of the smaller repertoire. Richness of each repertoire was evaluated using RTK rarefaction, the Chao1 estimator, and Recon v2.1 estimates of unobserved clonotypes. OLGA was used to compute generation probabilities for all TCRbeta clonotypes that the gDNA method yielded from a few donors. This immuneACCESS table, as held by TCRdb, lists in-frame sequences with V and J called but not all clones. Of the missing ones, under half trace to an unresolved V gene in checked studies; the others have no known cause. V, J and clone size reflect that table, while D and trimming were determined from the DNA. For this sample there are 550,000 to 850,000 clones; around 72% appear just once. The ten largest clonotypes hold 1.7% of the sample.

The sample is drawn from a study of shared clonotypes between healthy human individuals (TCRdb year 2020). Concerning the study at large: Three men and a couple of women, aged 18 to 49 years, made up the cohort. Per donor, three plates each were used for CD4 naive and CD4 memory, two for CD8 naive, and one for CD8 memory. Each donor's leukapheresis produced roughly between roughly 0.85 and 10 billion PBMCs. To estimate repertoire size and how much clonotype sharing occurs between individuals, the study deeply sequenced the blood TCR repertoires of about five healthy adults. To increase sequencing depth and limit assay-specific biases, different laboratories used diverse techniques to prepare libraries and sequence TCR repertoires.

Overall study results and their limits: Rarefaction of sorted-subset datasets indicated incomplete sequencing despite the large sequencing depth. Only blood was sampled, and tissue TCR repertoires likely differ from those in blood. Pairwise subsampling led to the expectation that sequencing depth would affect the degree of clonotype sharing among donors. When several donors were compared, the shared fraction of clonotypes was about 5% for naive CD4, around 3.6% for naive CD8, 2.3% for memory CD4, and 0.35% to 0.4% for memory CD8. Higher generation probabilities were observed for clonotypes shared by all four sorted-subset donors than for non-shared clonotypes. Because the study included only a small number of donors, the genetic and exposure-history diversity represented was limited. Larger estimated clonotype richness was generally found for naive subsets than for memory subsets.

This receptor was taken from a woman under 40 in good health. What was sequenced was memory CD4+ T cells sorted from blood. According to the study, the label for this sample's cell subset or site signals: CD45RA-negative fraction.

The nucleotide sequence is given as TGTGCCAGCAGCGCCGGAGGGGGGCTCAATCAGCCCCAGCATTTT. It specifies CASSAGGGLNQPQHF. The chain is assembled from TRBV9 and TRBJ1-5; matching of 6 bases hints at TRBD1 as the D gene. Looking up the germline V gene yields CDR1 SGDLS and CDR2 YYNGEE. The CDR3 covers 15 residues, taking in both the cysteine and the phenylalanine. Just CDR3 DNA is preserved here, 45 bases in frame from base 1. Trimming at the junction amounts to 3 bases on V and 3 bases on J, and the germline ends lie 13 bases apart.